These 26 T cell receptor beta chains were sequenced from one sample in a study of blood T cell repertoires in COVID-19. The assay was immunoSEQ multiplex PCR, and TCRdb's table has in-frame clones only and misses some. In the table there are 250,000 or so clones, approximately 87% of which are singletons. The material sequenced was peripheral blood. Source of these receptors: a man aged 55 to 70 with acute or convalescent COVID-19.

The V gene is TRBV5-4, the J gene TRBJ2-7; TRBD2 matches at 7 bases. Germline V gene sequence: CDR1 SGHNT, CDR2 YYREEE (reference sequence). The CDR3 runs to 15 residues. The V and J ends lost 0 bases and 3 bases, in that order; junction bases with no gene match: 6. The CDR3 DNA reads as TGTGCCAGCAGCTTGGCGGCGGGAGCCCTCTACGAGCAGTACTTC. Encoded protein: CASSLAAGALYEQYF.

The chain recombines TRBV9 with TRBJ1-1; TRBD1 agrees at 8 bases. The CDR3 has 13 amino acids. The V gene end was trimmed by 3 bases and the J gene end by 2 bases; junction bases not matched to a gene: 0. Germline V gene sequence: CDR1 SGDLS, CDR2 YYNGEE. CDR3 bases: TGTGCCAGCAGCGCAGGGGGCAACACTGAAGCTTTCTTT. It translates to CASSAGGNTEAFF.

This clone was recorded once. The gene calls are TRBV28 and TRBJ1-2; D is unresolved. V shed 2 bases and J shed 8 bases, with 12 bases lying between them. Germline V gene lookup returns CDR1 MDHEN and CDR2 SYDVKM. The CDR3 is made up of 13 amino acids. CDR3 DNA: TGTGCCAGCAGTTTAGTGGGCGTTGGAGGCTACACCTTC. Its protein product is CASSLVGVGGYTF.

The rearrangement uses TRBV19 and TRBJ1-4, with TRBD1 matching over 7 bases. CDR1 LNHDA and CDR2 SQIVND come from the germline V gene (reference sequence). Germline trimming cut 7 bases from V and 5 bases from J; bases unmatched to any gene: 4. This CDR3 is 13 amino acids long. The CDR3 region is CASKRGPNEKLFF. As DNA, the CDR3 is TGTGCCAGTAAAAGGGGGCCGAATGAAAAACTGTTTTTT.

The CDR3 is CASSPLTTSGIAGELFF. CDR3 nucleotide sequence: TGTGCCAGCTCACCCCTCACGACTAGCGGGATAGCCGGGGAGCTGTTTTTT. This sequence joins TRBV18 and TRBJ2-2; the match to TRBD2 covers 11 bases. Germline lookup yields CDR1 KGHSH and CDR2 LQKENI. V shed 3 bases and J 6 bases; nucleotides not matched to a gene: 9. This CDR3 region has 17 residues.

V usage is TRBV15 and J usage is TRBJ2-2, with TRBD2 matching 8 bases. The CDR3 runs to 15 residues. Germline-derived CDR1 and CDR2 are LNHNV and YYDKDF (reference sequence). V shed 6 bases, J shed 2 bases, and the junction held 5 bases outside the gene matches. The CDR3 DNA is TGTGCCACCAGTGGCGGGAGGTCTAACACCGGGGAGCTGTTTTTT. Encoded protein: CATSGGRSNTGELFF. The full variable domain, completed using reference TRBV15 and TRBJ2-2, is DAMVIQNPRYQVTQFGKPVTLSCSQTLNHNVMYWYQQKSSQAPKLLFHYYDKDFNNEADTPDNFQSRRPNTSFCFLDIRSPGLGDTAMYLCATSGGRSNTGELFFGEGSRLTVL.

CDR3 amino acids: CASSSTGGETGNTIYF. CDR3 nucleotides: TGTGCCAGCAGCTCGACAGGGGGCGAAACCGGAAACACCATATATTTT. V and J are TRBV7-2 and TRBJ1-3; 10 bases are shared with TRBD1. V trimming: 4 bases; J trimming: 4 bases; junction bases outside the gene matches: 7. This CDR3 region has 16 residues. The germline V gene encodes CDR1 SGHTA and CDR2 FQGNSA.

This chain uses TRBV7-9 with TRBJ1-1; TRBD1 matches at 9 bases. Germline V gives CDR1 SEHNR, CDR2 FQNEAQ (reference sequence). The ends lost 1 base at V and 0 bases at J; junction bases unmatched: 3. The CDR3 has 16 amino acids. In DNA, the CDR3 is TGTGCCAGCAGCTTAGAACAGGGGGCCATGAACACTGAAGCTTTCTTT. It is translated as CASSLEQGAMNTEAFF.

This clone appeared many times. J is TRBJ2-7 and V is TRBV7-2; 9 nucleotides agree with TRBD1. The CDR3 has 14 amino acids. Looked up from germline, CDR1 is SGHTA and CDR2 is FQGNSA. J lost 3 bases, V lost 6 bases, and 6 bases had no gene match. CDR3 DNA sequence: TGTGCCAGCAGTCCGACAGGGGGGAACTACGAGCAGTACTTC. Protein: CASSPTGGNYEQYF.

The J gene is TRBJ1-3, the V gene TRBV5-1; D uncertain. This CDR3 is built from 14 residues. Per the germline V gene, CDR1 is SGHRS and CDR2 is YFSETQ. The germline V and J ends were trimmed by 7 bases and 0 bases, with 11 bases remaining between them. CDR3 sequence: CASGTGYSGNTIYF. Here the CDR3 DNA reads TGCGCCAGCGGCACGGGGTACTCTGGAAACACCATATATTTT.

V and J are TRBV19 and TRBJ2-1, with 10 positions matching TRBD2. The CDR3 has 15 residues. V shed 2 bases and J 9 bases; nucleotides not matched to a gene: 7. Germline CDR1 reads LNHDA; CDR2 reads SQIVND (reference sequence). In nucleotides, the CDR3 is TGTGCCAGTAGTATAACTCTAGCGGGAGAGAGTGAGCAGTTCTTC. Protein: CASSITLAGESEQFF.

DNA for the CDR3: TGTGCCAGCAGCTTATATAACAGGCCACAAGAGACCCAGTACTTC. Its translation is CASSLYNRPQETQYF. This rearrangement joins TRBV7-9 to TRBJ2-5; D possibly corresponds to TRBD1 (5 bases). The CDR3 loop spans 15 amino acids. Germline V gene sequence: CDR1 SEHNR, CDR2 FQNEAQ (reference sequence). Trimming removed 2 bases from V and 2 bases from J, with 12 bases in between.

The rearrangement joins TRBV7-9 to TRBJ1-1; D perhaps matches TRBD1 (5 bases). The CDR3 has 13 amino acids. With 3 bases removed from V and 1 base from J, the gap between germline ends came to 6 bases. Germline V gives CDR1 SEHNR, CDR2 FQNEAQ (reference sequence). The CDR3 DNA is TGTGCCAGCAGCTTGACAGAGAACACTGAAGCTTTCTTT. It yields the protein CASSLTENTEAFF.

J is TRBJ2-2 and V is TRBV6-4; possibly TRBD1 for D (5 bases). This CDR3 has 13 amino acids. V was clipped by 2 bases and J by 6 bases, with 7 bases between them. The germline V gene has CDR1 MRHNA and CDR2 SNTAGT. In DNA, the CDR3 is TGTGCCAGCAGTGACAGGGGTGCCGGGGAGCTGTTTTTT. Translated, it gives CASSDRGAGELFF.

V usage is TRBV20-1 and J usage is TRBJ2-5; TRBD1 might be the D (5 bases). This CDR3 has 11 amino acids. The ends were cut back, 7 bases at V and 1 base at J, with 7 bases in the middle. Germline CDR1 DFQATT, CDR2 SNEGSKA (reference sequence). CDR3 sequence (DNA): TGCAGTGGACAGTCCCAAGAGACCCAGTACTTC. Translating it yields CSGQSQETQYF.

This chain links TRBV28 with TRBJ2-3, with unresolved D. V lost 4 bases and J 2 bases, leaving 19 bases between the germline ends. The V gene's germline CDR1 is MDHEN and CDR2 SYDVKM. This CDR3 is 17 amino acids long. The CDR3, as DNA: TGTGCCAGCAGTTCACCCCTGTCCACTTTTTTCACAGATACGCAGTATTTT. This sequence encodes CASSSPLSTFFTDTQYF.

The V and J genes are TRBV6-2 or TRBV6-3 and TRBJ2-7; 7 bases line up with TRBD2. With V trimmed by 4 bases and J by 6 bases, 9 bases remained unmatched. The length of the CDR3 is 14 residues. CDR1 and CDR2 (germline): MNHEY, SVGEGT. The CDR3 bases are TGTGCCAGCAGTTTGGGAGGGCCCAAGGCCGAGCAGTACTTC. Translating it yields CASSLGGPKAEQYF.

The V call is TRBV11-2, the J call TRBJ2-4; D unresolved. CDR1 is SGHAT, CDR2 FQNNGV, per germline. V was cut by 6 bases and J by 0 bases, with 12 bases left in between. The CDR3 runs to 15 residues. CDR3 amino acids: CASREASLAKNIQYF. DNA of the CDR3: TGTGCCAGCAGAGAGGCGAGCTTAGCCAAAAACATTCAGTACTTC.

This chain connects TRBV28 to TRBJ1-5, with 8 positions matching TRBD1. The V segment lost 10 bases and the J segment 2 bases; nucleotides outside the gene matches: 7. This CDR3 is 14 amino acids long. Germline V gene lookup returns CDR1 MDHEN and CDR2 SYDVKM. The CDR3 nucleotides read TGTGCCACGACAGGGGATTTTGGCAATCAGCCCCAGCATTTT. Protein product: CATTGDFGNQPQHF.

The CDR3 region is CASSPDRVSGNTIYF. CDR3 nucleotides: TGTGCCAGCAGTCCCGACAGGGTGTCCGGAAACACCATATATTTT. V and J are TRBV27 and TRBJ1-3; 7 positions agree with TRBD1. V gave up 5 bases and J gave up 4 bases; unmatched junction bases: 8. CDR1 MNHEY and CDR2 SMNVEV come from the germline V gene (reference sequence). This CDR3 has 15 residues.

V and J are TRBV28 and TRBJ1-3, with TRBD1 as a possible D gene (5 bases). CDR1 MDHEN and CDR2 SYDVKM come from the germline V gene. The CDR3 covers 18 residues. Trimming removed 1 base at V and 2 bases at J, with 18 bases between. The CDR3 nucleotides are TGTGCCAGCAGTTTATTTACCCCCCCGGGAGGGGCTGGAAACACCATATATTTT. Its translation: CASSLFTPPGGAGNTIYF. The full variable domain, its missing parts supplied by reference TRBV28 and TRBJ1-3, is DVKVTQSSRYLVKRTGEKVFLECVQDMDHENMFWYRQDPGLGLRLIYFSYDVKMKEKGDIPEGYSVSREKKERFSLILESASTNQTSMYLCASSLFTPPGGAGNTIYFGEGSWLTVV.

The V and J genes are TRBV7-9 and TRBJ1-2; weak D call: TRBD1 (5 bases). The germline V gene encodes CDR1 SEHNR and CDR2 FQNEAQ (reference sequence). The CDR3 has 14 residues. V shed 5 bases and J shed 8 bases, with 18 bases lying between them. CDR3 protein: CASSALGGAGGYTF. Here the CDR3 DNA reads TGTGCCAGCAGCGCCCTGGGGGGAGCAGGGGGCTACACCTTC.

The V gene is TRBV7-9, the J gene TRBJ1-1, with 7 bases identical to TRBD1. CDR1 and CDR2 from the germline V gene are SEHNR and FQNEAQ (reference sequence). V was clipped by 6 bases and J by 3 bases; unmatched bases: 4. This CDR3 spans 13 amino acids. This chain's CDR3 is CASSSQGDTEAFF. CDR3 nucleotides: TGTGCCAGCAGTTCTCAGGGGGACACTGAAGCTTTCTTT.

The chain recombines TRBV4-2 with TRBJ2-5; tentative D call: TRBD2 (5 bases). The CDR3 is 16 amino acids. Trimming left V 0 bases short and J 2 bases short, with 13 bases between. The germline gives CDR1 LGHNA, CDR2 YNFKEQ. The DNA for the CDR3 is TGTGCCAGCAGCCAAGACTCGCTGGACTCGCAAGAGACCCAGTACTTC. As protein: CASSQDSLDSQETQYF.

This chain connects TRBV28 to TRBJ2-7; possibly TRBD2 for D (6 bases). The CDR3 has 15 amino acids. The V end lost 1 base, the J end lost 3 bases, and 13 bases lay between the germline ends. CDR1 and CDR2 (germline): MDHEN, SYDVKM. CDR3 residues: CASSLSTSLDYEQYF. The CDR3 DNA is TGTGCCAGCAGTTTATCCACTAGCTTGGACTACGAGCAGTACTTC.

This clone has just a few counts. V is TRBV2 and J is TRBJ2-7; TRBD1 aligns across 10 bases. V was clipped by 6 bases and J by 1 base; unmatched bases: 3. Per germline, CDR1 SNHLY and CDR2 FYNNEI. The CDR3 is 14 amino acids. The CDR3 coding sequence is TGTGCCAGCAGCCGGACAGGGGGGTCCTACGAGCAGTACTTC. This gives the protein CASSRTGGSYEQYF.